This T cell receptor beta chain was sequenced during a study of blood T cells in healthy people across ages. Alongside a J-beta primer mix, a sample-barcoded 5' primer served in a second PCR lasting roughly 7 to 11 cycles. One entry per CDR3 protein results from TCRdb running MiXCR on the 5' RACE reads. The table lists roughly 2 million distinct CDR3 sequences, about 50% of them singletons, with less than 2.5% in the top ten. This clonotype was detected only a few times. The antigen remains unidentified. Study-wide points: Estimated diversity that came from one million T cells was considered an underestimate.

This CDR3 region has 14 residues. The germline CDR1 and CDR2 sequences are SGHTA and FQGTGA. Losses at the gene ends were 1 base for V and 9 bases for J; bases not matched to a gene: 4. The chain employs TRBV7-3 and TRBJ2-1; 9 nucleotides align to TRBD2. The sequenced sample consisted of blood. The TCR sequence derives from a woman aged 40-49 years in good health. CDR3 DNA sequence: TGTGCCAGCAGCTTAATAGCGGGGGAGGGTGAGCAGTTCTTC. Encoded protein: CASSLIAGEGEQFF.